Listed here is a single TCR beta chain. The entry originates in a study of blood T cell repertoires in COVID-19. Study background: PBMCs, B-cell-depleted T cells, or T cells provided the cDNA or gDNA that made up the material.

Study processing details: The assay estimated nucleated cells by amplifying reference gene primers. Sequencing was performed with immunoSEQ multiplex PCR; in TCRdb, only in-frame clones are kept and a portion is missing. The D gene and trimming were derived from the DNA, and the V and J assignments and clone size from that table. The sample yields some 150,000 clones, roughly 79% seen once. CDR1 SNHLY and CDR2 FYNNEI come from the germline V gene. This CDR3 has 12 amino acids. V shed 1 base and J shed 3 bases, with 4 bases lying between them. This receptor was identified in a human donor with acute or convalescent COVID-19. The donor label of this sample is uncertain. The chain employs TRBV2 and TRBJ2-7; no reliable D call. The material sequenced was peripheral blood. The CDR3 DNA reads TGTGCCAGCAGTGAAGGTATCTACGAGCAGTACGTC. The encoded protein is CASSEGIYEQYV.